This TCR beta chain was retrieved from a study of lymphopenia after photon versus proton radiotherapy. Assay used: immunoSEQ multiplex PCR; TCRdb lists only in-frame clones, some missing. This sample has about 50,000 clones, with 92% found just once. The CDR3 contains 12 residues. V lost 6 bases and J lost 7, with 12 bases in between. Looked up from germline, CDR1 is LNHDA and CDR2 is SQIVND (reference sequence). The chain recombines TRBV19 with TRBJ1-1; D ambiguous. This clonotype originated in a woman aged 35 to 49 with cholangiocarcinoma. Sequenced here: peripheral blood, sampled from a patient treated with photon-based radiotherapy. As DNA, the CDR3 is TGTGCCAGTAGCCGCCCGGGTGGTGAAGCTTTCTTT. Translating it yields CASSRPGGEAFF. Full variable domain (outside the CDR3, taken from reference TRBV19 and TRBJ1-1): DGGITQSPKYLFRKEGQNVTLSCEQNLNHDAMYWYRQDPGQGLRLIYYSQIVNDFQKGDIAEGYSVSREKKESFPLTVTSAQKNPTAFYLCASSRPGGEAFFGQGTRLTVV.